A selection of T cell receptor beta chains follows, all from one sample in a study of blood T cell repertoires in COVID-19. Here immunoSEQ multiplex PCR was the method, and the copy in TCRdb shows in-frame clones only, minus some. The sample consists of about 94,000 clones, 87% of them appearing once. Material for sequencing was peripheral blood. The receptors derive from a woman older than 75 with acute or convalescent COVID-19. CDR3s include the opening cysteine and the closing phenylalanine or tryptophan. Each record gives: D gene, J gene, V gene, clone size, CDR3 protein, CDR3 DNA. The D gene is left open where the match is weak. The size of a clone is reported for some rows only, either as once, few or many, or as a class for expanded clones.

d_call: -
j_call: TRBJ2-7
v_call: TRBV16
clone_size: -
cdr3_aa: CASSQSSGGYEQYF
cdr3_nt: TGTGCCAGCAGCCAATCTTCCGGGGGATACGAGCAGTACTTC

d_call: TRBD1
j_call: TRBJ1-2
v_call: TRBV19
clone_size: -
cdr3_aa: CASSSSQGTNYGYTF
cdr3_nt: TGTGCCAGTAGTAGTTCACAGGGGACTAACTATGGCTACACCTTC

d_call: -
j_call: TRBJ2-5
v_call: TRBV23-1
clone_size: -
cdr3_aa: CASSPPPSREETQYF
cdr3_nt: TGCGCCAGCAGCCCCCCACCTTCCCGGGAGGAGACCCAGTACTTC

d_call: -
j_call: TRBJ1-2
v_call: TRBV11-2
clone_size: -
cdr3_aa: CASSLSGSPYTF
cdr3_nt: TGTGCCAGCAGCTTGTCAGGTTCCCCTTACACCTTC

d_call: -
j_call: TRBJ2-7
v_call: TRBV7-2
clone_size: -
cdr3_aa: CASSLVGVISYEQYF
cdr3_nt: TGTGCCAGCAGCTTAGTCGGTGTAATCTCCTACGAGCAGTACTTC

d_call: TRBD1
j_call: TRBJ1-2
v_call: TRBV29-1
clone_size: -
cdr3_aa: CSAGDRSYGYTF
cdr3_nt: TGCAGCGCTGGGGACAGAAGCTATGGCTACACCTTC

d_call: TRBD2
j_call: TRBJ2-3
v_call: TRBV4-3
clone_size: -
cdr3_aa: CASSRAPRSGGEDTQYF
cdr3_nt: TGCGCCAGCAGCCGCGCCCCAAGGAGCGGGGGGGAAGATACGCAGTATTTT

d_call: -
j_call: TRBJ2-3
v_call: TRBV14
clone_size: -
cdr3_aa: CASSQDQGEGRAADTQYF
cdr3_nt: TGTGCCAGCAGCCAAGACCAAGGTGAGGGAAGAGCGGCAGATACGCAGTATTTT

d_call: -
j_call: TRBJ1-2
v_call: TRBV19
clone_size: -
cdr3_aa: CASNPLGQTRYGYTF
cdr3_nt: TGTGCCAGTAATCCCCTTGGACAGACGCGCTATGGCTACACCTTC

d_call: -
j_call: TRBJ2-3
v_call: TRBV6-5
clone_size: once
cdr3_aa: CASSYSWGGDTQYF
cdr3_nt: TGTGCCAGCAGTTACTCCTGGGGCGGAGATACGCAGTATTTT

d_call: TRBD1
j_call: TRBJ1-2
v_call: TRBV3-1/TRBV3-2
clone_size: few
cdr3_aa: CASSQDRGLRGYTF
cdr3_nt: TGTGCCAGCAGCCAAGACAGGGGGCTTAGGGGCTACACCTTC

d_call: TRBD2
j_call: TRBJ2-3
v_call: TRBV19
clone_size: once
cdr3_aa: CASSILAGVSPDTQYF
cdr3_nt: TGTGCCAGTAGTATACTAGCGGGGGTATCCCCGGATACGCAGTATTTT

d_call: -
j_call: TRBJ1-4
v_call: TRBV5-1
clone_size: -
cdr3_aa: CASSLELSTNEKLFF
cdr3_nt: TGCGCCAGCAGCTTGGAACTCTCAACTAATGAAAAACTGTTTTTT

d_call: TRBD1
j_call: TRBJ1-5
v_call: TRBV19
clone_size: -
cdr3_aa: CASRDRGGSNQPQHF
cdr3_nt: TGTGCCAGTAGGGACAGGGGAGGAAGCAATCAGCCCCAGCATTTT

d_call: -
j_call: TRBJ2-3
v_call: TRBV29-1
clone_size: -
cdr3_aa: CSVDWGAEDTQYF
cdr3_nt: TGCAGCGTTGATTGGGGAGCTGAAGATACGCAGTATTTT

d_call: TRBD1
j_call: TRBJ1-4
v_call: TRBV18
clone_size: -
cdr3_aa: CASSSGTVVEKLFF
cdr3_nt: TGTGCCAGCTCGTCCGGGACAGTGGTTGAAAAACTGTTTTTT

d_call: TRBD1
j_call: TRBJ2-3
v_call: TRBV7-3
clone_size: -
cdr3_aa: CASSSTGGLADTQYF
cdr3_nt: TGTGCCAGCAGCTCGACAGGGGGTTTGGCAGATACGCAGTATTTT

d_call: -
j_call: TRBJ1-2
v_call: TRBV19
clone_size: -
cdr3_aa: CASSIPGAPMSYTF
cdr3_nt: TGTGCCAGTAGTATTCCAGGGGCACCCATGAGCTACACCTTC

d_call: TRBD2
j_call: TRBJ2-5
v_call: TRBV5-1
clone_size: -
cdr3_aa: CASSLAGGIQETQYF
cdr3_nt: TGCGCCAGCAGCCTAGCGGGGGGGATACAAGAGACCCAGTACTTC

d_call: -
j_call: TRBJ1-1
v_call: TRBV4-1
clone_size: -
cdr3_aa: CASSRIGSMNTEAFF
cdr3_nt: TGCGCCAGCAGCCGTATAGGGAGTATGAACACTGAAGCTTTCTTT

d_call: TRBD2
j_call: TRBJ2-3
v_call: TRBV18
clone_size: -
cdr3_aa: CASSVGLAGVLADTQYF
cdr3_nt: TGTGCCAGCTCAGTGGGACTAGCGGGAGTATTGGCAGATACGCAGTATTTT

d_call: TRBD1
j_call: TRBJ2-3
v_call: TRBV14
clone_size: -
cdr3_aa: CASSRDRVRNTQYF
cdr3_nt: TGTGCCAGCAGCCGGGACAGGGTGAGGAATACGCAGTATTTT

d_call: -
j_call: TRBJ1-2
v_call: TRBV6-4
clone_size: -
cdr3_aa: CASSDGPRSGYTF
cdr3_nt: TGTGCCAGCAGTGATGGGCCCAGAAGTGGCTACACCTTC

d_call: -
j_call: TRBJ2-1
v_call: TRBV7-3
clone_size: -
cdr3_aa: CASSFIRGAYNEQFF
cdr3_nt: TGTGCCAGCAGCTTTATCCGGGGGGCGTACAATGAGCAGTTCTTC

d_call: TRBD2
j_call: TRBJ2-1
v_call: TRBV5-6
clone_size: -
cdr3_aa: CASSLSGTSSHEQFF
cdr3_nt: TGTGCCAGCAGCTTGTCGGGGACTAGTAGCCATGAGCAGTTCTTC

d_call: -
j_call: TRBJ2-1
v_call: TRBV2
clone_size: -
cdr3_aa: CASRPDWNEQFF
cdr3_nt: TGTGCCAGCAGACCCGACTGGAATGAGCAGTTCTTC

d_call: -
j_call: TRBJ1-2
v_call: TRBV9
clone_size: -
cdr3_aa: CASSVYSGLTGGGTF
cdr3_nt: TGTGCCAGCAGCGTATACAGTGGGCTGACCGGCGGAGGTACCTTC

d_call: TRBD1
j_call: TRBJ2-1
v_call: TRBV5-5
clone_size: -
cdr3_aa: CASSSSTGERYNEQFF
cdr3_nt: TGTGCCAGCAGCTCGAGTACAGGGGAAAGATACAATGAGCAGTTCTTC

d_call: -
j_call: TRBJ1-6
v_call: TRBV19
clone_size: -
cdr3_aa: CASSPGQLNSPLHF
cdr3_nt: TGTGCCAGTAGCCCGGGACAACTTAATTCACCCCTCCACTTT

d_call: TRBD1
j_call: TRBJ1-5
v_call: TRBV7-8
clone_size: -
cdr3_aa: CASSSSGQGVNQPQHF
cdr3_nt: TGTGCCAGCAGTTCGTCGGGACAGGGGGTCAATCAGCCCCAGCATTTT

d_call: TRBD1
j_call: TRBJ2-5
v_call: TRBV28
clone_size: -
cdr3_aa: CASRGTGEETQYF
cdr3_nt: TGTGCCAGCAGAGGGACAGGGGAGGAGACCCAGTACTTC

d_call: TRBD1
j_call: TRBJ2-3
v_call: TRBV6-6
clone_size: -
cdr3_aa: CASSTGDFGDTQYF
cdr3_nt: TGTGCCAGCTCTACAGGGGATTTCGGAGATACGCAGTATTTT

d_call: -
j_call: TRBJ2-7
v_call: TRBV19
clone_size: -
cdr3_aa: CASSIDVEGYEQYF
cdr3_nt: TGTGCCAGTAGTATAGATGTGGAGGGATACGAGCAGTACTTC

d_call: -
j_call: TRBJ1-2
v_call: TRBV12-3/TRBV12-4
clone_size: -
cdr3_aa: CASSPLGRGSYTF
cdr3_nt: TGTGCCAGCAGTCCCCTCGGCAGGGGCAGCTACACCTTC

d_call: -
j_call: TRBJ1-4
v_call: TRBV15
clone_size: -
cdr3_aa: CATSRPRGGDEKLFF
cdr3_nt: TGTGCCACCAGCAGGCCTCGGGGAGGTGATGAAAAACTGTTTTTT

d_call: -
j_call: TRBJ1-4
v_call: TRBV18
clone_size: once
cdr3_aa: CASSPSVNEKLFF
cdr3_nt: TGTGCCAGCTCCCCCTCCGTTAATGAAAAACTGTTTTTT

d_call: TRBD1
j_call: TRBJ1-1
v_call: TRBV9
clone_size: -
cdr3_aa: CASSFDAGGGTEAFF
cdr3_nt: TGTGCCAGCAGCTTTGACGCAGGGGGAGGCACTGAAGCTTTCTTT

d_call: TRBD2
j_call: TRBJ2-1
v_call: TRBV19
clone_size: few
cdr3_aa: CASSILPLLAGSDDEQFF
cdr3_nt: TGTGCCAGTAGTATCCTACCCCTACTAGCGGGAAGTGATGATGAGCAGTTCTTC

d_call: -
j_call: TRBJ1-3
v_call: TRBV6-2/TRBV6-3
clone_size: -
cdr3_aa: CASSLGTLPGSTIYF
cdr3_nt: TGTGCCAGCAGCCTTGGGACATTGCCTGGAAGCACCATATATTTT

d_call: -
j_call: TRBJ1-1
v_call: TRBV5-1
clone_size: -
cdr3_aa: CASSNQPGNTEAFF
cdr3_nt: TGCGCCAGCAGCAACCAGCCGGGGAACACTGAAGCTTTCTTT

d_call: -
j_call: TRBJ2-7
v_call: TRBV2
clone_size: -
cdr3_aa: CASNPIAESSYEQYF
cdr3_nt: TGTGCCAGCAATCCCATAGCGGAAAGCTCCTACGAGCAGTACTTC

d_call: TRBD2
j_call: TRBJ2-7
v_call: TRBV6-2/TRBV6-3
clone_size: -
cdr3_aa: CASSYPSGSTSYEQYF
cdr3_nt: TGTGCCAGCAGTTACCCTAGCGGATCCACCTCCTACGAGCAGTACTTC

d_call: TRBD2
j_call: TRBJ2-7
v_call: TRBV19
clone_size: -
cdr3_aa: CASSTGAGDLYEQYF
cdr3_nt: TGTGCCAGTAGTACAGGAGCGGGGGATCTCTACGAGCAGTACTTC

d_call: TRBD1
j_call: TRBJ2-7
v_call: TRBV7-9
clone_size: -
cdr3_aa: CASSLRGPQDEQYF
cdr3_nt: TGTGCCAGCAGCTTAAGGGGGCCCCAGGACGAGCAGTACTTC

d_call: -
j_call: TRBJ1-2
v_call: TRBV12-3/TRBV12-4
clone_size: -
cdr3_aa: CASRYRELYGYTF
cdr3_nt: TGTGCCAGCAGATACAGGGAACTCTATGGCTACACCTTC

d_call: TRBD1
j_call: TRBJ1-3
v_call: TRBV28
clone_size: once
cdr3_aa: CASSDQTGVGGNTIYF
cdr3_nt: TGTGCCAGCAGTGATCAGACAGGGGTCGGAGGAAACACCATATATTTT